The 20 T cell receptor beta chains listed next were all sequenced from one sample in a study of cytomegalovirus exposure and HLA in healthy donors. The study ran its PCR with 60 Vbeta and 13 Jbeta primers. TCRdb keeps only in-frame clones here, not all; method: immunoSEQ multiplex PCR. Of approximately 150,000 clones in the sample, 77% were seen once. Specimen: PBMCs. These receptors came from a male donor in good health and CMV-seropositive.

The V and J genes are TRBV6-1 and TRBJ1-5; 7 bases are shared with TRBD1. The CDR3 runs 14 residues. With V trimmed by 5 bases and J by 4 bases, 5 bases remained unmatched. The germline CDR1 and CDR2 sequences are MNHNS and SASEGT. As DNA, the CDR3 is TGTGCCAGCAGTCCCGGACAGGCGAATCAGCCCCAGCATTTT. It yields the protein CASSPGQANQPQHF.

CDR3 coding DNA: TGTGCCAGCAGCGTATTGGTACGGGGGGAGCTGTTTTTT. Protein sequence: CASSVLVRGELFF. The rearrangement joins TRBV9 to TRBJ2-2; D not certain. The V end lost 1 base, the J end lost 8 bases, and 9 bases lay between the germline ends. Germline CDR1 and CDR2: SGDLS and YYNGEE. The CDR3 is 13 residues long.

This chain uses TRBV5-6 with TRBJ2-7, with a possible D match to TRBD2 (5 bases). The CDR3 length is 13 residues. The germline gives CDR1 SGHDT, CDR2 YYEEEE. V was cut by 1 base and J by 3 bases, with 8 bases left in between. The DNA for the CDR3 is TGTGCCAGCAGCTTGCGGGGTGACTACGAGCAGTACTTC. Translated, it gives CASSLRGDYEQYF.

The chain couples TRBV4-2 to TRBJ1-2; 12 nucleotides align to TRBD1. Germline CDR1 LGHNA, CDR2 YNFKEQ. This CDR3 comprises 17 residues. J lost 8 bases, V lost 1 base, and 11 bases had no gene match. Written as DNA, the CDR3 is TGTGCCAGCAGCCAAGCTCCAGCCGGGACAGGGGGCGAGGGCTACACCTTC. Residues: CASSQAPAGTGGEGYTF.

This chain connects TRBV5-4 to TRBJ2-3; 12 bases agree with TRBD2. The CDR3 totals 16 residues. The ends lost 4 bases at V and 1 base at J; junction bases unmatched: 4. CDR1 is SGHNT and CDR2 is YYREEE in the germline V gene (reference sequence). The CDR3 bases are TGTGCCAGCAGCCTCCGGACTAGCGGGGGCACAGATACGCAGTATTTT. Amino acids: CASSLRTSGGTDTQYF.

This clone was detected only a few times. This chain joins TRBV4-2 and TRBJ1-1; unclear D gene. Trimming stripped 5 bases from V and 6 bases from J, with 16 bases between. This CDR3 contains 14 residues. CDR1 and CDR2 from the germline V gene are LGHNA and YNFKEQ. The CDR3 loop is CASSTGLTGAEAFF. The CDR3 DNA is TGTGCCAGCAGCACGGGCCTAACCGGGGCTGAAGCTTTCTTT.

The chain is built from TRBV25-1 and TRBJ2-3; D is perhaps TRBD2 (6 bases). The ends were cut back, 0 bases at V and 1 base at J, with 17 bases in the middle. The V gene's germline CDR1 is MGHDK and CDR2 SYGVNS. The CDR3 has 18 amino acids. CDR3 region: CASSEYIGSSEGTDTQYF. Written as DNA, the CDR3 is TGTGCCAGCAGTGAATATATCGGGAGCTCGGAGGGCACAGATACGCAGTATTTT. The whole variable domain, remainder taken from reference TRBV25-1 and TRBJ2-3, is EADIYQTPRYLVIGTGKKITLECSQTMGHDKMYWYQQDPGMELHLIHYSYGVNSTEKGDLSSESTVSRIRTEHFPLTLESARPSHTSQYLCASSEYIGSSEGTDTQYFGPGTRLTVL.

The gene calls are TRBV2 and TRBJ2-1; D call uncertain. The V gene's germline CDR1 is SNHLY and CDR2 FYNNEI. V was cut by 8 bases and J by 6 bases, with 8 bases left in between. The CDR3 is 11 amino acids. CDR3: CASRYANEQFF. The CDR3 DNA reads TGTGCCAGCCGCTATGCCAATGAGCAGTTCTTC.

This clone was observed once. The CDR3 sequence is CASSPVGAGTETQYF. The CDR3 DNA sequence: TGTGCCAGCTCACCAGTGGGGGCAGGGACGGAGACCCAGTACTTC. This sequence joins TRBV18 and TRBJ2-5; D might be TRBD1 (6 bases). The CDR3 covers 15 residues. CDR1 and CDR2 from the germline V gene are KGHSH and LQKENI. Trimming cost V 2 bases and J 5 bases, with 15 bases left between them.

V gene TRBV12-5 combines with J gene TRBJ2-4, with D uncertain. The V and J ends lost 7 bases and 8 bases respectively, with 18 bases between them. Germline CDR1 reads LGHNT; CDR2 reads FRNRAP. The CDR3 extends over 14 amino acids. The CDR3 sequence: CASAPPAAIDIQYF. The CDR3, as DNA: TGTGCTAGTGCCCCCCCGGCGGCCATAGACATTCAGTACTTC.

This chain uses TRBV18 with TRBJ2-1, with D perhaps matching TRBD1 (6 bases). V was pared by 8 bases and J by 2 bases, with 28 bases between. Per the germline V gene, CDR1 is KGHSH and CDR2 is LQKENI. The CDR3 loop spans 19 amino acids. The chain's CDR3 is CASRGDTVFEGETYNEQFF. The CDR3 DNA follows: TGTGCCAGCCGTGGGGACACCGTCTTTGAGGGGGAAACCTACAATGAGCAGTTCTTC.

Points on this clone: One end of the junction is discordant with germline, which a read error may explain. The chain uses TRBV18 and TRBJ1-4, with a weak D call TRBD1 (5 bases). This CDR3 comprises 14 residues. Germline V CDR1 and CDR2: KGHSH, LQKENI. CDR3 DNA: TGTGCCAGCTCACCTGGCAGGGCTGATGAAAAACTGTCTTTT. As protein: CASSPGRADEKLSF.

The V and J genes are TRBV9 and TRBJ2-2, with TRBD2 as a possible D gene (6 bases). The CDR3 is made up of 15 amino acids. The V and J ends lost 9 bases and 2 bases respectively, with 17 bases between them. Germline V gene lookup returns CDR1 SGDLS and CDR2 YYNGEE. The CDR3, as DNA: TGTGCCACTTCACCCCGGGACTTTAACACCGGGGAGCTGTTTTTT. Translated, it gives CATSPRDFNTGELFF. Looking up the rest from reference TRBV9 and TRBJ2-2 gives the full variable domain: DSGVTQTPKHLITATGQRVTLRCSPRSGDLSVYWYQQSLDQGLQFLIQYYNGEERAKGNILERFSAQQFPDLHSELNLSSLELGDSALYFCATSPRDFNTGELFFGEGSRLTVL.

As DNA, the CDR3 is TGTGCCAGCAGCCCTAGCGGGGGGGGTAGTAATGAGCAGTTCTTC. It encodes CASSPSGGGSNEQFF. This chain uses TRBV6-1 with TRBJ2-1, with 12 bases fitting TRBD2. CDR3 length equals 15 residues. After removal of 6 bases from V and 7 bases from J, the junction contained 7 bases not matched to a gene. Germline CDR1 reads MNHNS; CDR2 reads SASEGT.

The rearrangement joins TRBV4-3 to TRBJ1-1, with D possibly being TRBD1 (6 bases). The CDR3 has 16 residues. The ends were cut back, 3 bases at V and 0 bases at J, with 14 bases in the middle. Germline V gives CDR1 LGHNA, CDR2 YSLEER. DNA of the CDR3: TGCGCCAGCAGCCACGGAGGGCGGGGGCTGAACACTGAAGCTTTCTTT. Its translation: CASSHGGRGLNTEAFF.

V is TRBV7-6 and J is TRBJ2-7, with D maybe TRBD1 (6 bases). The V gene lost 5 bases and the J gene lost 2 bases, with 13 bases spanning the gap. This CDR3 is 14 amino acids long. Germline CDR1 and CDR2: SGHVS and FNYEAQ. The CDR3 DNA follows: TGTGCCAGCAGCCCGACAGGATTCCCCTACGAGCAGTACTTC. Residues: CASSPTGFPYEQYF.

The V and J genes are TRBV7-9 and TRBJ2-3; possibly TRBD2 for D (7 bases). Germline loops: CDR1 SEHNR, CDR2 FQNEAQ (reference sequence). This CDR3 region has 17 residues. Trimming left V 5 bases short and J 0 bases short, with 18 bases between. The CDR3 protein is CASSPRAGATSTDTQYF. CDR3 coding DNA: TGTGCCAGCAGCCCCCGCGCGGGGGCCACTAGCACAGATACGCAGTATTTT.

The chain links TRBV19 to TRBJ1-2; tentative D call: TRBD1 (5 bases). CDR1 and CDR2 (germline): LNHDA, SQIVND (reference sequence). Between the trimmed V and J ends, which lost 6 bases and 4 bases, there was a span of 15 bases. This CDR3 region has 14 residues. DNA of the CDR3: TGTGCCAGTAGCCTAGGGGCTCCCGGCTATGGCTACACCTTC. The encoded protein is CASSLGAPGYGYTF.

V and J are TRBV9 and TRBJ2-7; 7 positions agree with TRBD1. V trimming: 3 bases; J trimming: 4 bases; junction bases outside the gene matches: 7. This CDR3 has 14 residues. Germline V CDR1 and CDR2: SGDLS, YYNGEE. This CDR3 is CASSGRQGSYEQYF. The DNA of the CDR3 is TGTGCCAGCAGCGGGCGACAGGGTTCGTACGAGCAGTACTTC.

This clone was counted only a few times. In nucleotides, the CDR3 is TGTGCCAGCAGTTACCATGGGACAGGGTCTGGAAACACCATATATTTT. Protein sequence: CASSYHGTGSGNTIYF. The J gene is TRBJ1-3, the V gene TRBV6-5; TRBD1 agrees at 9 bases. The CDR3 runs 16 residues. Looked up from germline, CDR1 is MNHEY and CDR2 is SVGAGI. The V gene end was trimmed by 2 bases and the J gene end by 1 base; junction bases not matched to a gene: 3.